Listed here is a single T cell receptor beta chain. The sample is drawn from a study of human T cells and chemical hapten exposure. The CDR3 has 12 residues. V was pared by 4 bases and J by 7 bases, with 4 bases of the junction left unmatched. Germline CDR1 and CDR2: SGHRS and YFSETQ. Time point indicated: patch test 3, about 24 weeks after DPC sensitization. Treatment noted: therapeutic diphenylcyclopropenone sensitization with weekly scalp DPC. MiXCR was run by TCRdb on the RACE reads, yielding one entry per CDR3 protein. The repertoire has over 150,000 distinct CDR3 sequences, 25% to 30% of them found once; the top ten carry approximately 2.3%.

The receptor's source is a woman younger than 35 with alopecia areata. Some clones in this sample may be carry-over from other donors' samples. V and J are TRBV5-1 and TRBJ1-1, with 7 bases identical to TRBD1. Sequencing was performed on whole blood, taken in connection with sensitization to the hapten diphenylcyclopropenone (DPC). CDR3 in amino acids: CASSQRGLEAFF. CDR3 bases: TGCGCCAGCAGCCAGAGGGGGCTTGAAGCTTTCTTT.